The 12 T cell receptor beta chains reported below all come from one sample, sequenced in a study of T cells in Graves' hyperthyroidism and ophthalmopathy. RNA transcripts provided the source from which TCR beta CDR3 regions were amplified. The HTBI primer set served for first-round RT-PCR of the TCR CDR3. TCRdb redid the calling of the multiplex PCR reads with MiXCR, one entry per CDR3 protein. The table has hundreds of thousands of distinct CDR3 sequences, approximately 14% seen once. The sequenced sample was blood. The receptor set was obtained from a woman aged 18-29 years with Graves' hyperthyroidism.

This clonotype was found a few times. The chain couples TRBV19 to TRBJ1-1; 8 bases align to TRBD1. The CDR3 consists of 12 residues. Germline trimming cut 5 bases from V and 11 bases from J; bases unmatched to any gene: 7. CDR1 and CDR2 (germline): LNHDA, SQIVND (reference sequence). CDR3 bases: TGTGCCAGTAGTCCACAGGGGGTCGGCGCTTTCTTT. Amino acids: CASSPQGVGAFF.

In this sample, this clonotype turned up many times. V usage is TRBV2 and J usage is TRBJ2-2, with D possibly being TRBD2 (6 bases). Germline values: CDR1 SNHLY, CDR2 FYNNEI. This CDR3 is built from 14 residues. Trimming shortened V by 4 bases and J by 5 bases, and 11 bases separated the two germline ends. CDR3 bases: TGTGCCAGCAGTGTGGTAGCGGAAACCGGGGAGCTGTTTTTT. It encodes CASSVVAETGELFF.

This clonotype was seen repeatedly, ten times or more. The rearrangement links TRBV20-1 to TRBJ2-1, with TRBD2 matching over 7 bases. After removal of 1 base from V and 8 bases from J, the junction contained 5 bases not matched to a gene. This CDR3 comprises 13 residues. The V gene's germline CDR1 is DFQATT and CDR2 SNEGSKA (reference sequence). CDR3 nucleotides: TGCAGTGCTAGAGTGGGGAGGGCGGATGAGCAGTTCTTC. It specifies CSARVGRADEQFF.

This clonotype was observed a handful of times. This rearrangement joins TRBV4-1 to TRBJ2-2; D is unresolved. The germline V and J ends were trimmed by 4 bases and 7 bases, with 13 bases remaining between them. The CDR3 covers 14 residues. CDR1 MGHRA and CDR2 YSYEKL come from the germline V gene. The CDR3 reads CASSPGQFDGELFF. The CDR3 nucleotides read TGCGCCAGCAGCCCCGGCCAGTTCGACGGGGAGCTGTTTTTT.

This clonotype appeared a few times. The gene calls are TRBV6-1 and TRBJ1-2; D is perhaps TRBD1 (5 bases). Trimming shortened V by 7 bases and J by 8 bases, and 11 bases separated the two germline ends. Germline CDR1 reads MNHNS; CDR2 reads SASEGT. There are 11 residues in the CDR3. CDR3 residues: CASNAGGGYTF. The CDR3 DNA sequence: TGTGCCAGCAATGCGGGGGGAGGCTACACCTTC.

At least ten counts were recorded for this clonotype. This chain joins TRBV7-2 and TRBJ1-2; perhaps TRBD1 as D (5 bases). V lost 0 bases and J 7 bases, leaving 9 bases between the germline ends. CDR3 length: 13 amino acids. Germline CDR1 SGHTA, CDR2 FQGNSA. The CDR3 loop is CASSLAGTGGYTF. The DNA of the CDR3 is TGTGCCAGCAGCTTAGCAGGGACGGGTGGCTACACCTTC.

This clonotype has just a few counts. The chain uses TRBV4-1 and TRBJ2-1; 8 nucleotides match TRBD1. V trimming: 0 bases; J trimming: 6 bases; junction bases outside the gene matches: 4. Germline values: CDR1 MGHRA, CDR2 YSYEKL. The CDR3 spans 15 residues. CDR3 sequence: CASSQDSTGGNEQFF. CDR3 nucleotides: TGCGCCAGCAGCCAAGACTCCACAGGGGGCAATGAGCAGTTCTTC.

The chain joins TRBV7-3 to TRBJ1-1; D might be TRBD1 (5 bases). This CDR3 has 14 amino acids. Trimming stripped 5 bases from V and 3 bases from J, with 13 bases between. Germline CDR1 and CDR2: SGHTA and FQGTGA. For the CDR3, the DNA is TGTGCCAGCAGCGCGTGGGGGGGGGACACTGAAGCTTTCTTT. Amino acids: CASSAWGGDTEAFF.

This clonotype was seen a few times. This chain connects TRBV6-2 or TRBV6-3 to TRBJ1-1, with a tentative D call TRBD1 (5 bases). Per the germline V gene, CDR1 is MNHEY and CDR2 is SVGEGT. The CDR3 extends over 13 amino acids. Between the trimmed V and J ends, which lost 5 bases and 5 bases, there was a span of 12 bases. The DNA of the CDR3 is TGTGCCAGCAGTCCACAGGAGGCAACTGAAGCTTTCTTT. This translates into CASSPQEATEAFF.

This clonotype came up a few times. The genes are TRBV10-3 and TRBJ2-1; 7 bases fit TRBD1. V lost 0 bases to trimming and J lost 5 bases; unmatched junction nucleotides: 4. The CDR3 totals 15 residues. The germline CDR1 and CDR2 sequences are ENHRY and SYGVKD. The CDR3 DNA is TGTGCCATCAGTGAGTCCGGGGACAGAGACAATGAGCAGTTCTTC. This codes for CAISESGDRDNEQFF.

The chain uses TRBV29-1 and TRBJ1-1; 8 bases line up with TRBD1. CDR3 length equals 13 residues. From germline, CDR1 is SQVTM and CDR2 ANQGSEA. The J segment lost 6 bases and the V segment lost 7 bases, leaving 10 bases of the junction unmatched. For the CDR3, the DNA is TGCAGCGCACCCCCATGGACAGGGTCTGAAGCTTTCTTT. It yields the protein CSAPPWTGSEAFF.

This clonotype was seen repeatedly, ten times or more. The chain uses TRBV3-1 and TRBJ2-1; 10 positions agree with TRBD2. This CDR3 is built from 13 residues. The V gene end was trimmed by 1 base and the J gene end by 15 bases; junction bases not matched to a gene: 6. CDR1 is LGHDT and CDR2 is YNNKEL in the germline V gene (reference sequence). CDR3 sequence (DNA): TGTGCCAGCAGCCAAGGGACCAGGACTAGCGGGTTCTTC. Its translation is CASSQGTRTSGFF.